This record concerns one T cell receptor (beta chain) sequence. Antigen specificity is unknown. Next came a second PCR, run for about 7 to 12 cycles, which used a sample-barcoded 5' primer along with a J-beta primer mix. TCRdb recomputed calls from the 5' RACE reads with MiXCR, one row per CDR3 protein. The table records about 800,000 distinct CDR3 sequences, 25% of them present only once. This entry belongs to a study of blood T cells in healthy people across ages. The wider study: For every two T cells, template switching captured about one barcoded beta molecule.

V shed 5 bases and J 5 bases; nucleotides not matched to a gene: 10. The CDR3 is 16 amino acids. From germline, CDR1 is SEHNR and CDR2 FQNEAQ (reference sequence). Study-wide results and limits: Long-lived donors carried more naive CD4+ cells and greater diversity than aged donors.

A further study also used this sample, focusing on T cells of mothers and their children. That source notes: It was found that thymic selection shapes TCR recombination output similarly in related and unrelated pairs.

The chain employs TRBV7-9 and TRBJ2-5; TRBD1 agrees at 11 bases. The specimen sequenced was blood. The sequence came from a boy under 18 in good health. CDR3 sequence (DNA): TGTGCCAGCAGCCCTAGCCCGGACAGGGGGCAGGAGACCCAGTACTTC. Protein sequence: CASSPSPDRGQETQYF.